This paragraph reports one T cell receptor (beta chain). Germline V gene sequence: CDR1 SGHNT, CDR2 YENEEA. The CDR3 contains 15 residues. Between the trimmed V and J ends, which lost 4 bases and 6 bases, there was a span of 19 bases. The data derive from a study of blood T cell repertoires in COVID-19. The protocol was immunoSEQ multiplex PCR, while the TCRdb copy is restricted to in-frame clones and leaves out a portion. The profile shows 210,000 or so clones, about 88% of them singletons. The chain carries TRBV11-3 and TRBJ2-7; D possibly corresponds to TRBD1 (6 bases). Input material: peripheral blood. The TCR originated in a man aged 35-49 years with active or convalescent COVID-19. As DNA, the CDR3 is TGTGCCAGCAGCTCCTTAGGGGGATCCCTTGGCGAGCAGTACTTC. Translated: CASSSLGGSLGEQYF.